The rows below give T cell receptor beta chains drawn from one sample of a study of T cells in Graves' hyperthyroidism and ophthalmopathy. TCRdb called the multiplex PCR reads again in MiXCR, with one record for every CDR3 protein. The table lists 500,000 to 650,000 distinct CDR3 sequences, about 20% of them singletons. Sequencing was done on a sample of blood. These TCRs come from a man between 35 and 55 years old with Graves' ophthalmopathy. CDR3s include the opening cysteine and the closing phenylalanine or tryptophan. D genes are given only for firm matches. Not all rows give a size; the values are once, few, many and, for expanded clones, a class.

j_call: TRBJ2-7
v_call: TRBV30
d_call: NA
clone_size: many
cdr3_aa: CAWSGQRAYEQYF
cdr3_nt: TGTGCCTGGAGTGGGCAGCGAGCCTACGAGCAGTACTTC

j_call: TRBJ2-7
v_call: TRBV5-6
d_call: NA
clone_size: NA
cdr3_aa: CASSLGQSATTYEQYF
cdr3_nt: TGTGCCAGCAGCTTGGGACAGTCAGCCACAACCTACGAGCAGTACTTC

j_call: TRBJ1-3
v_call: TRBV7-3
d_call: NA
clone_size: few
cdr3_aa: CASSSQPGVGNTIYF
cdr3_nt: TGTGCCAGCAGCTCTCAACCAGGGGTTGGAAACACCATATATTTT

j_call: TRBJ2-1
v_call: TRBV15
d_call: NA
clone_size: NA
cdr3_aa: CATSSGLSSYNEQFF
cdr3_nt: TGTGCCACCAGCAGTGGACTTAGCTCCTACAATGAGCAGTTCTTC

j_call: TRBJ2-1
v_call: TRBV15
d_call: NA
clone_size: NA
cdr3_aa: CATSRDPGDEQFF
cdr3_nt: TGTGCCACCAGCAGAGATCCAGGCGATGAGCAGTTCTTC

j_call: TRBJ2-2
v_call: TRBV4-3
d_call: NA
clone_size: NA
cdr3_aa: CASSQARTIATGELFF
cdr3_nt: TGCGCCAGCAGCCAAGCACGGACTATAGCTACCGGGGAGCTGTTTTTT

j_call: TRBJ2-2
v_call: TRBV12-3/TRBV12-4
d_call: NA
clone_size: NA
cdr3_aa: CASSLKVNTGELFF
cdr3_nt: TGTGCCAGCAGTTTGAAGGTGAACACCGGGGAGCTGTTTTTT

j_call: TRBJ1-4
v_call: TRBV19
d_call: NA
clone_size: NA
cdr3_aa: CASQAGGAGSEKLFF
cdr3_nt: TGTGCCAGTCAAGCCGGGGGCGCGGGAAGCGAAAAACTGTTTTTT

j_call: TRBJ2-7
v_call: TRBV25-1
d_call: TRBD2
clone_size: few
cdr3_aa: CASSASGRISEQYF
cdr3_nt: TGTGCCAGCAGTGCCAGCGGGAGGATCTCCGAGCAGTACTTC

j_call: TRBJ2-3
v_call: TRBV19
d_call: TRBD2
clone_size: few
cdr3_aa: CASSFLSSGGASSTQYF
cdr3_nt: TGTGCCAGTAGTTTCCTATCTAGCGGGGGGGCAAGTTCTACGCAGTATTTT

j_call: TRBJ2-3
v_call: TRBV15
d_call: NA
clone_size: NA
cdr3_aa: CATSSRYRSTDTQYF
cdr3_nt: TGTGCCACCAGCAGCCGTTACCGTAGCACAGATACGCAGTATTTT

j_call: TRBJ1-6
v_call: TRBV12-3/TRBV12-4
d_call: NA
clone_size: NA
cdr3_aa: CASSLNGDSPLHF
cdr3_nt: TGTGCCAGCAGTTTAAATGGTGATTCACCCCTCCACTTT

j_call: TRBJ1-1
v_call: TRBV28
d_call: NA
clone_size: NA
cdr3_aa: CASGVDRNTEAFF
cdr3_nt: TGTGCCAGCGGCGTCGACAGGAACACTGAAGCTTTCTTT

j_call: TRBJ1-5
v_call: TRBV5-5
d_call: NA
clone_size: few
cdr3_aa: CASSHLGQYSNQPQHF
cdr3_nt: TGTGCCAGCAGCCACCTAGGACAGTATAGCAATCAGCCCCAGCATTTT

j_call: TRBJ2-1
v_call: TRBV6-2/TRBV6-3
d_call: TRBD2
clone_size: NA
cdr3_aa: CASSYRAAGGMNEQFF
cdr3_nt: TGTGCCAGCAGTTACCGCGCAGCGGGAGGGATGAATGAGCAGTTCTTC

j_call: TRBJ2-5
v_call: TRBV3-1
d_call: NA
clone_size: many
cdr3_aa: CASRTRETQYF
cdr3_nt: TGTGCCAGCAGGACTCGAGAGACCCAGTACTTC

j_call: TRBJ1-6
v_call: TRBV6-1
d_call: NA
clone_size: NA
cdr3_aa: CATTTSQSNSPLHF
cdr3_nt: TGTGCCACCACTACTTCACAGTCTAATTCACCCCTCCACTTT

j_call: TRBJ1-1
v_call: TRBV6-1
d_call: NA
clone_size: NA
cdr3_aa: CASSPRERQSEAFF
cdr3_nt: TGTGCCAGCAGTCCAAGAGAGAGACAGTCGGAAGCTTTCTTT

j_call: TRBJ1-2
v_call: TRBV10-3
d_call: TRBD1
clone_size: few
cdr3_aa: CAIGTGGGNYGYTF
cdr3_nt: TGTGCCATCGGGACAGGGGGTGGTAACTATGGCTACACCTTC

j_call: TRBJ2-4
v_call: TRBV5-6
d_call: TRBD1
clone_size: NA
cdr3_aa: CASSPGGVWNIQYF
cdr3_nt: TGTGCCAGCAGCCCAGGGGGCGTGTGGAACATTCAGTACTTC

j_call: TRBJ2-2
v_call: TRBV5-1
d_call: NA
clone_size: NA
cdr3_aa: CASSLTGRTGELFF
cdr3_nt: TGCGCCAGCAGCTTGACAGGGCGAACCGGGGAGCTGTTTTTT

j_call: TRBJ1-1
v_call: TRBV7-8
d_call: NA
clone_size: NA
cdr3_aa: CASSPPRGMTEAFF
cdr3_nt: TGTGCCAGCAGCCCCCCGAGGGGGATGACTGAAGCTTTCTTT

j_call: TRBJ1-1
v_call: TRBV29-1
d_call: NA
clone_size: few
cdr3_aa: CSVDQSDHLNTEAFF
cdr3_nt: TGCAGCGTTGACCAGTCCGACCATTTGAACACTGAAGCTTTCTTT

j_call: TRBJ1-1
v_call: TRBV6-1
d_call: NA
clone_size: NA
cdr3_aa: CASTYGAANTEAFF
cdr3_nt: TGTGCCAGCACCTACGGGGCGGCGAACACTGAAGCTTTCTTT

j_call: TRBJ2-3
v_call: TRBV4-3
d_call: NA
clone_size: NA
cdr3_aa: CASSQGTGTDTQYF
cdr3_nt: TGCGCCAGCAGCCAAGGCACAGGCACAGATACGCAGTATTTT

j_call: TRBJ2-5
v_call: TRBV28
d_call: NA
clone_size: many
cdr3_aa: CASSSPASPFGETQYF
cdr3_nt: TGTGCCAGCAGTTCCCCGGCTAGCCCATTTGGGGAGACCCAGTACTTC

j_call: TRBJ2-3
v_call: TRBV9
d_call: TRBD2
clone_size: NA
cdr3_aa: CASSLQRGVSDTQYF
cdr3_nt: TGCGCCAGCAGCCTGCAGCGGGGGGTATCGGATACGCAGTATTTT

j_call: TRBJ2-1
v_call: TRBV20-1
d_call: TRBD1
clone_size: many
cdr3_aa: CSASRGQGAHEQFF
cdr3_nt: TGCAGTGCTTCGCGGGGACAGGGGGCTCATGAGCAGTTCTTC

j_call: TRBJ2-5
v_call: TRBV7-9
d_call: NA
clone_size: many
cdr3_aa: CASSSRTGLGTQYF
cdr3_nt: TGTGCCAGCAGCTCTCGGACTGGTCTTGGGACCCAGTACTTC

j_call: TRBJ2-2
v_call: TRBV5-1
d_call: NA
clone_size: NA
cdr3_aa: CASSLGHVNTGELFF
cdr3_nt: TGCGCCAGCAGCTTGGGACACGTGAACACCGGGGAGCTGTTTTTT

j_call: TRBJ2-4
v_call: TRBV27
d_call: TRBD1
clone_size: NA
cdr3_aa: CASSPGQGNWNIQYF
cdr3_nt: TGTGCCAGCAGTCCGGGACAGGGAAACTGGAACATTCAGTACTTC

j_call: TRBJ1-2
v_call: TRBV6-8
d_call: NA
clone_size: NA
cdr3_aa: CASYRRTNGYTF
cdr3_nt: TGTGCCAGCTATCGCCGGACTAACGGCTACACCTTC

j_call: TRBJ1-1
v_call: TRBV9
d_call: NA
clone_size: many
cdr3_aa: CASSVNTGDTEAFF
cdr3_nt: TGTGCCAGCAGCGTAAATACGGGGGACACTGAAGCTTTCTTT

j_call: TRBJ2-3
v_call: TRBV28
d_call: TRBD1
clone_size: NA
cdr3_aa: CASSQGVWTDRGSTDTQYF
cdr3_nt: TGTGCCAGCAGTCAGGGGGTTTGGACCGACAGGGGAAGCACAGATACGCAGTATTTT

j_call: TRBJ1-1
v_call: TRBV2
d_call: NA
clone_size: many
cdr3_aa: CASRRTKNTEAFF
cdr3_nt: TGTGCCAGCAGGAGAACAAAGAACACTGAAGCTTTCTTT

j_call: TRBJ2-7
v_call: TRBV12-3/TRBV12-4
d_call: TRBD1
clone_size: many
cdr3_aa: CATMDRGTSYEQYF
cdr3_nt: TGTGCCACTATGGACAGGGGGACGTCCTACGAGCAGTACTTC

j_call: TRBJ2-3
v_call: TRBV7-2
d_call: TRBD1
clone_size: NA
cdr3_aa: CASSLDFRGLTDTQYF
cdr3_nt: TGTGCCAGCAGCTTAGACTTCAGGGGGCTCACAGATACGCAGTATTTT

j_call: TRBJ2-7
v_call: TRBV29-1
d_call: NA
clone_size: few
cdr3_aa: CSVDGDYEQYF
cdr3_nt: TGCAGCGTGGATGGGGACTACGAGCAGTACTTC

j_call: TRBJ2-7
v_call: TRBV2
d_call: TRBD2
clone_size: few
cdr3_aa: CASSLAGYGQYF
cdr3_nt: TGTGCCAGCAGTCTAGCGGGCTACGGGCAGTACTTC

j_call: TRBJ2-7
v_call: TRBV9
d_call: TRBD1
clone_size: few
cdr3_aa: CASSSTGTGHYEQYF
cdr3_nt: TGTGCCAGCAGCTCCACCGGGACAGGGCACTACGAGCAGTACTTC

j_call: TRBJ2-3
v_call: TRBV10-3
d_call: NA
clone_size: NA
cdr3_aa: CAISETRGSTDTQYF
cdr3_nt: TGTGCCATCAGTGAGACCAGGGGATCAACAGATACGCAGTATTTT

j_call: TRBJ1-3
v_call: TRBV7-9
d_call: TRBD1
clone_size: NA
cdr3_aa: CASSTRQGPNSGNTIYF
cdr3_nt: TGTGCCAGCAGCACTCGACAGGGCCCTAACTCTGGAAACACCATATATTTT

j_call: TRBJ2-6
v_call: TRBV6-1
d_call: NA
clone_size: few
cdr3_aa: CASSWGSSGANVLTF
cdr3_nt: TGTGCCAGCAGTTGGGGTTCATCTGGGGCCAACGTCCTGACTTTC

j_call: TRBJ2-2
v_call: TRBV18
d_call: NA
clone_size: many
cdr3_aa: CASSPGQPNTGELFF
cdr3_nt: TGTGCCAGCTCACCCGGACAGCCAAACACCGGGGAGCTGTTTTTT

j_call: TRBJ1-5
v_call: TRBV7-2
d_call: NA
clone_size: many
cdr3_aa: CASSDWGGSNQPQHF
cdr3_nt: TGTGCCAGCAGCGATTGGGGAGGCAGCAATCAGCCCCAGCATTTT

j_call: TRBJ2-7
v_call: TRBV5-6
d_call: NA
clone_size: NA
cdr3_aa: CASSLPPVGGSYEQYF
cdr3_nt: TGTGCCAGCAGCCTCCCACCGGTGGGGGGCTCCTACGAGCAGTACTTC

j_call: TRBJ1-5
v_call: TRBV27
d_call: TRBD1
clone_size: NA
cdr3_aa: CASRGTVNSNQPQHF
cdr3_nt: TGTGCCAGCAGAGGGACAGTTAATAGCAATCAGCCCCAGCATTTT

j_call: TRBJ2-3
v_call: TRBV2
d_call: TRBD2
clone_size: few
cdr3_aa: CATSGLAGSTDTQYF
cdr3_nt: TGTGCCACTTCGGGACTAGCGGGTAGCACAGATACGCAGTATTTT

j_call: TRBJ2-7
v_call: TRBV28
d_call: NA
clone_size: many
cdr3_aa: CASSTTRGEQYF
cdr3_nt: TGTGCCAGCAGTACCACGAGGGGCGAGCAGTACTTC

j_call: TRBJ2-7
v_call: TRBV6-2/TRBV6-3
d_call: NA
clone_size: NA
cdr3_aa: CASRPTGGNGEQYF
cdr3_nt: TGTGCCAGCAGGCCCACCGGGGGCAATGGCGAGCAGTACTTC

j_call: TRBJ2-7
v_call: TRBV20-1
d_call: TRBD2
clone_size: NA
cdr3_aa: CSVAGESSYEQYF
cdr3_nt: TGCAGTGTAGCGGGGGAAAGCTCCTACGAGCAGTACTTC

j_call: TRBJ2-7
v_call: TRBV19
d_call: TRBD1
clone_size: few
cdr3_aa: CASDTGEGTYEQYF
cdr3_nt: TGTGCCAGCGATACAGGGGAAGGAACCTACGAGCAGTACTTC

j_call: TRBJ2-1
v_call: TRBV20-1
d_call: TRBD2
clone_size: many
cdr3_aa: CSASGRSGGGEQFF
cdr3_nt: TGCAGTGCTAGCGGTCGTAGCGGGGGTGGGGAGCAGTTCTTC

j_call: TRBJ2-2
v_call: TRBV9
d_call: NA
clone_size: NA
cdr3_aa: CASSGRGTVNKIAGELFF
cdr3_nt: TGTGCCAGCAGCGGACGGGGAACTGTAAACAAAATCGCCGGGGAGCTGTTTTTT